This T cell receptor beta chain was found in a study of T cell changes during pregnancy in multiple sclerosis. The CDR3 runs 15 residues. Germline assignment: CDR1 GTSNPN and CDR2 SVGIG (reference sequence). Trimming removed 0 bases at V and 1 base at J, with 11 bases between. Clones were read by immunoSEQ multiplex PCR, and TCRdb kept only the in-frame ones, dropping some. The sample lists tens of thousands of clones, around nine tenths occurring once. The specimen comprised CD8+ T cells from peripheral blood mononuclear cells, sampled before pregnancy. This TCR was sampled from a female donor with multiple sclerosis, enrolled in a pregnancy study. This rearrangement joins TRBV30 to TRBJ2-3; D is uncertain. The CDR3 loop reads CAWSVLKKRTDTQYF. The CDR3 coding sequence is TGTGCCTGGAGTGTACTAAAAAAGCGCACAGATACGCAGTATTTT.